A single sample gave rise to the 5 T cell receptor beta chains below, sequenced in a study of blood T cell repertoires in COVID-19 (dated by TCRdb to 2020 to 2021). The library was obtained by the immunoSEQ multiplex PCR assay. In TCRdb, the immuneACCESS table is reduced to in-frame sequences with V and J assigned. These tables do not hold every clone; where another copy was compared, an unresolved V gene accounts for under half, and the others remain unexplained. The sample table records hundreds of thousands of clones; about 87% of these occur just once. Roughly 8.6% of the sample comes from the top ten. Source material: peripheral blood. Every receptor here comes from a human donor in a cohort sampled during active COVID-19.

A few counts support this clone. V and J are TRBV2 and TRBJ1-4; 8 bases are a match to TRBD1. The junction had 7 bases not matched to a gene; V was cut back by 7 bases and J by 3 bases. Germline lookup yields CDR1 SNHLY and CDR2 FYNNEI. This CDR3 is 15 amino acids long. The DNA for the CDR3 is TGTGCCAGCAATGCCAAGACAGGGGCTAATGAAAAACTGTTTTTT. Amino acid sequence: CASNAKTGANEKLFF.

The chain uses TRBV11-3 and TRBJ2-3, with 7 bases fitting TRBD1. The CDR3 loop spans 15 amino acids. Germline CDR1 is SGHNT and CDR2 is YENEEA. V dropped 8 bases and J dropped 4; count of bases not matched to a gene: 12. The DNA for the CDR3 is TGTGCCAGCTCCCTCCGGGACAGTAGGGCAGATACGCAGTATTTT. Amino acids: CASSLRDSRADTQYF. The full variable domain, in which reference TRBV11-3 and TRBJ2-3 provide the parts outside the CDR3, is EAGVVQSPRYKIIEKKQPVAFWCNPISGHNTLYWYLQNLGQGPELLIRYENEEAVDDSQLPKDRFSAERLKGVDSTLKIQPAELGDSAVYLCASSLRDSRADTQYFGPGTRLTVL.

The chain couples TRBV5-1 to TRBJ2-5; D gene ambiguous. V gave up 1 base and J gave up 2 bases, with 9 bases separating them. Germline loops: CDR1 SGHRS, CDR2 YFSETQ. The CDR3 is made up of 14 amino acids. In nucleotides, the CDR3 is TGCGCCAGCAGCTTGTCGGGTCAACAAGAGACCCAGTACTTC. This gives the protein CASSLSGQQETQYF.

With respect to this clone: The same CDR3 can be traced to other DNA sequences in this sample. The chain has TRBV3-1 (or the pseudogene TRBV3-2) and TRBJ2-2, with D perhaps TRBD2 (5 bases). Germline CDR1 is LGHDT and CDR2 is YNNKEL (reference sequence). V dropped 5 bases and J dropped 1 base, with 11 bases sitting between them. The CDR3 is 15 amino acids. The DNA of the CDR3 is TGTGCCAGCAGCGGGCGGGCCGTGAACACCGGGGAGCTGTTTTTT. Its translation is CASSGRAVNTGELFF.

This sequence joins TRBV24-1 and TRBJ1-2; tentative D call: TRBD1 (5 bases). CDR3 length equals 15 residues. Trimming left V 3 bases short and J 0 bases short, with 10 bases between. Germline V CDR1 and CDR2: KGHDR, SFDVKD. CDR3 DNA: TGTGCCACCAGTGATCCGGGACTCTCTAACTATGGCTACACCTTC. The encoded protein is CATSDPGLSNYGYTF.